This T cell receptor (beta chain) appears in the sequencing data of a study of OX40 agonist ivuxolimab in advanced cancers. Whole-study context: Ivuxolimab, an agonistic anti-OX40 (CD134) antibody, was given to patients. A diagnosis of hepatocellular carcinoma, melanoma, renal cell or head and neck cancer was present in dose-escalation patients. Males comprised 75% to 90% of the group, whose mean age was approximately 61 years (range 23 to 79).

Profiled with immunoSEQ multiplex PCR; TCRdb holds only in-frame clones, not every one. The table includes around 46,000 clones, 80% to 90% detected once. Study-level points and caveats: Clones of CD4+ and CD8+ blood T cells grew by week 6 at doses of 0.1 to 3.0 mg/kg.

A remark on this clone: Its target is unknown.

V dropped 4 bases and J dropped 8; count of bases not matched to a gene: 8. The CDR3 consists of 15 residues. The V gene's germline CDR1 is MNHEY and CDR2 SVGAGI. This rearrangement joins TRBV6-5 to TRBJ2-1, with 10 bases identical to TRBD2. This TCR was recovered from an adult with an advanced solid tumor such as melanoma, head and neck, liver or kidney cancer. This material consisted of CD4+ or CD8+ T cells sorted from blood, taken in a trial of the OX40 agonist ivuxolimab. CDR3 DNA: TGTGCCAGCAGTTCCCGCCTAGCGGGAGTCCATGAGCAGTTCTTC. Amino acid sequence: CASSSRLAGVHEQFF.